Following are 21 T cell receptor beta chains from one sample sequenced in a study of cytomegalovirus exposure and HLA in healthy donors. In the PCR, 60 Vbeta and 13 Jbeta primers were used. Profiled with immunoSEQ multiplex PCR; TCRdb holds only in-frame clones, not every one. Altogether approximately 210,000 clones are present, around 73% being singletons, with the ten largest covering roughly 2.1%. The sequenced material came from PBMCs. These TCRs come from a woman in her twenties or thirties in good health and CMV-seropositive.

This chain links TRBV1 with TRBJ1-4. TRBV1 is tagged as a pseudogene. The CDR3 length is 15 residues. CDR3 in amino acids: CTSSPLKSEGEKLFF. CDR3 in DNA: TGCACCAGCAGCCCCCTAAAGTCCGAGGGTGAAAAACTGTTTTTT.

The gene calls are TRBV30 and TRBJ1-2; D might be TRBD1 (6 bases). The CDR3 extends over 15 amino acids. V lost 2 bases, J lost 5 bases, and 18 bases lay in between. Germline lookup yields CDR1 GTSNPN and CDR2 SVGIG (reference sequence). CDR3 in amino acids: CAWSRGTPGGYGYTF. CDR3 in DNA: TGTGCCTGGAGTAGGGGGACACCGGGAGGTTATGGCTACACCTTC.

The V gene is TRBV7-2, the J gene TRBJ1-1, with D unclear. V was pared by 4 bases and J by 7 bases, with 16 bases between. This CDR3 region has 14 residues. Germline V lookup: CDR1 SGHTA, CDR2 FQGNSA. The CDR3 sequence: CASSSRFLGNEAFF. The CDR3 DNA is TGTGCCAGCAGCTCCCGGTTCTTGGGCAATGAAGCTTTCTTT.

The J gene is TRBJ1-5, the V gene TRBV6-1; D might be TRBD1 (6 bases). CDR1 and CDR2 (germline): MNHNS, SASEGT. With 2 bases removed from V and 6 bases from J, the gap between germline ends came to 8 bases. This CDR3 is built from 13 residues. The CDR3 loop reads CASSEQGSQPQHF. CDR3 DNA: TGTGCCAGCAGTGAACAGGGGAGTCAGCCCCAGCATTTT.

The rearrangement links TRBV5-1 to TRBJ2-5, with 7 bases identical to TRBD2. V lost 5 bases and J lost 3; bases outside the gene matches: 10. Germline CDR1 SGHRS, CDR2 YFSETQ. CDR3 length: 15 residues. The CDR3, as DNA: TGCGCCAGCAGACCGAACGGCCTAGCGGAAGAGACCCAGTACTTC. The encoded protein is CASRPNGLAEETQYF.

This clone was seen a single time. V gene TRBV28 combines with J gene TRBJ2-7; tentatively, D is TRBD1 (6 bases). The CDR3 consists of 14 residues. V dropped 3 bases and J dropped 2 bases, with 11 bases sitting between them. CDR1 and CDR2 (germline): MDHEN, SYDVKM. In DNA form, the CDR3 reads TGTGCCAGCAGTTTGGTAGGGGGTCCCTACGAGCAGTACTTC. This codes for CASSLVGGPYEQYF.

This sequence joins TRBV19 and TRBJ2-2, with D possibly matching TRBD2 (7 bases). V was trimmed by 3 bases and J by 7 bases, leaving 12 bases between them. The CDR3 is 14 residues long. CDR1 LNHDA and CDR2 SQIVND come from the germline V gene (reference sequence). Written as DNA, the CDR3 is TGTGCCAGTAGTATTGGGGGGGCGAGCGGGGAGCTGTTTTTT. The encoded protein is CASSIGGASGELFF. The variable domain in full, completed from reference TRBV19 and TRBJ2-2, reads DGGITQSPKYLFRKEGQNVTLSCEQNLNHDAMYWYRQDPGQGLRLIYYSQIVNDFQKGDIAEGYSVSREKKESFPLTVTSAQKNPTAFYLCASSIGGASGELFFGEGSRLTVL.

This clone was seen a few times. V is TRBV10-1 and J is TRBJ2-7; tentatively, D is TRBD2 (5 bases). The CDR3 consists of 13 residues. Trimming cost V 5 bases and J 4 bases, with 12 bases left between them. CDR1 and CDR2 (germline): WNHNN, SYGVQD (reference sequence). The CDR3 region is CASSITRVYEQYF. The CDR3 DNA reads as TGCGCCAGCAGTATAACTAGGGTTTACGAGCAGTACTTC.

This chain uses TRBV5-1 with TRBJ2-3; 9 positions match TRBD2. The CDR3 contains 16 residues. Per the germline V gene, CDR1 is SGHRS and CDR2 is YFSETQ. V lost 4 bases and J lost 2; bases outside the gene matches: 8. The CDR3 DNA is TGCGCCAGCAGCACTAGAGCGGGGGGCCTCACAGATACGCAGTATTTT. It translates to CASSTRAGGLTDTQYF.

The rearrangement uses TRBV6-6 and TRBJ1-2; 9 bases fit TRBD1. V was pared by 6 bases and J by 5 bases, with 10 bases of the junction left unmatched. The CDR3 runs 15 residues. Germline-derived CDR1 and CDR2 are MNHNY and SVGAGI (reference sequence). CDR3 coding DNA: TGTGCCAGCAGCGGGGGGACAGGGTTTTCTTATGGCTACACCTTC. Protein: CASSGGTGFSYGYTF.

This chain links TRBV6-5 with TRBJ2-7, with 8 bases aligning to TRBD2. J lost 6 bases, V lost 10 bases, and 11 bases had no gene match. Germline V gene data show CDR1 as MNHEY and CDR2 as SVGAGI. This CDR3 is 13 amino acids long. DNA of the CDR3: TGTGCCACGCGACTAGCGTCTGGGGTCGAGCAGTACTTC. Translation gives CATRLASGVEQYF.

V usage is TRBV2 and J usage is TRBJ2-5; D ambiguous. This CDR3 is built from 13 residues. The V gene lost 5 bases and the J gene lost 2 bases, with 9 bases spanning the gap. Germline V gene lookup returns CDR1 SNHLY and CDR2 FYNNEI. CDR3 in amino acids: CASSRLVQETQYF. The CDR3 DNA sequence: TGTGCCAGCAGTCGACTTGTTCAAGAGACCCAGTACTTC.

The rearrangement joins TRBV29-1 to TRBJ2-3; 10 nucleotides line up with TRBD2. CDR1 SQVTM and CDR2 ANQGSEA come from the germline V gene. After removal of 4 bases from V and 4 bases from J, the junction contained 14 bases not matched to a gene. The CDR3 length is 17 residues. The CDR3 nucleotides are TGCAGCGTTGCATCCCCAACGGGGCTAGCGGGAGCAGATACGCAGTATTTT. Its protein is CSVASPTGLAGADTQYF.

V and J are TRBV5-4 and TRBJ1-1; TRBD1 aligns across 7 bases. Looked up from germline, CDR1 is SGHNT and CDR2 is YYREEE (reference sequence). J gave up 6 bases and V 4 bases, and 9 bases lay outside the gene matches. The CDR3 spans 14 residues. The CDR3: CASSTRTGAAEAFF. CDR3 sequence (DNA): TGTGCCAGCAGCACCCGTACAGGGGCGGCTGAAGCTTTCTTT.

The rearrangement joins TRBV28 to TRBJ1-6; the match to TRBD1 covers 7 bases. Losses at the gene ends were 7 bases for V and 7 bases for J; bases not matched to a gene: 7. Germline loops: CDR1 MDHEN, CDR2 SYDVKM. The CDR3 extends over 14 amino acids. The CDR3 coding sequence is TGTGCCAGCACCTACAGGGGCTGGAATTCACCCCTCCACTTT. Translating gives CASTYRGWNSPLHF. Based on the CDR3 plus reference TRBV28 and TRBJ1-6, the full variable domain is DVKVTQSSRYLVKRTGEKVFLECVQDMDHENMFWYRQDPGLGLRLIYFSYDVKMKEKGDIPEGYSVSREKKERFSLILESASTNQTSMYLCASTYRGWNSPLHFGNGTRLTVT.

The J gene is TRBJ2-5, the V gene TRBV7-9, with D perhaps TRBD2 (5 bases). The CDR3 is made up of 14 amino acids. The germline V gene encodes CDR1 SEHNR and CDR2 FQNEAQ (reference sequence). V lost 1 base and J lost 4, with 10 bases in between. CDR3 in DNA: TGTGCCAGCAGCTTAGGGGCGGGCAGAGAGACCCAGTACTTC. Its protein product is CASSLGAGRETQYF. The full variable domain, rest sourced from reference TRBV7-9 and TRBJ2-5, is DTGVSQNPRHKITKRGQNVTFRCDPISEHNRLYWYRQTLGQGPEFLTYFQNEAQLEKSRLLSDRFSAERPKGSFSTLEIQRTEQGDSAMYLCASSLGAGRETQYFGPGTRLLVL.

The gene calls are TRBV28 and TRBJ1-3; D might be TRBD1 (6 bases). Trimming left V 5 bases short and J 2 bases short, with 13 bases between. This CDR3 region has 15 residues. Per germline, CDR1 MDHEN and CDR2 SYDVKM. CDR3 nucleotide sequence: TGTGCCAGCAGTCCTAGAACAGGGACTGGAAACACCATATATTTT. It is translated as CASSPRTGTGNTIYF.

This clone was detected only a few times. This sequence joins TRBV5-1 and TRBJ1-2, with D perhaps matching TRBD1 (6 bases). Trimming shortened V by 9 bases and J by 5 bases, and 20 bases separated the two germline ends. CDR3 length: 14 amino acids. Germline V CDR1 and CDR2: SGHRS, YFSETQ. CDR3 sequence (DNA): TGCGCCACCAAACAGGGCGACGAAACTTATGGCTACACCTTC. It encodes CATKQGDETYGYTF.

The rearrangement joins TRBV19 to TRBJ1-5, with 11 positions matching TRBD1. J was trimmed by 7 bases and V by 8 bases; bases with no gene match: 4. CDR1 and CDR2 from the germline V gene are LNHDA and SQIVND (reference sequence). The CDR3 covers 13 residues. The CDR3: CASSGTGGQPQHF. CDR3 coding DNA: TGTGCCAGTTCAGGGACAGGGGGGCAGCCCCAGCATTTT.

The CDR3 loop reads CASSLAGYNEKLFF. In DNA, the CDR3 is TGTGCCAGCAGCTTGGCGGGATATAATGAAAAACTGTTTTTT. The V gene is TRBV5-4, the J gene TRBJ1-4; no clear D. Trimming pared 0 bases from V and 4 bases from J, leaving 7 bases between. The germline gives CDR1 SGHNT, CDR2 YYREEE (reference sequence). This CDR3 comprises 14 residues.

The V and J genes are TRBV4-1 and TRBJ2-5, with a tentative D call TRBD1 (5 bases). The germline V and J ends were trimmed by 5 bases and 5 bases, with 15 bases remaining between them. This CDR3 region has 14 residues. CDR1 is MGHRA and CDR2 is YSYEKL in the germline V gene. The CDR3: CASSERTPRETQYF. The CDR3 coding sequence is TGCGCCAGCAGCGAAAGGACACCAAGGGAGACCCAGTACTTC.